A selection of T cell receptor beta chains follows, all from one sample in a study of T cells in Graves' hyperthyroidism and ophthalmopathy. TCRdb reprocessed the multiplex PCR reads via MiXCR and lists one record per CDR3 protein. Of approximately 350,000 distinct CDR3 sequences listed, about 16% are singletons. The specimen sequenced was blood. These receptors were taken from a woman in her sixties with Graves' ophthalmopathy. CDR3s include the opening cysteine and the closing phenylalanine or tryptophan. D genes are given only for firm matches. Size values are once, few and many counts, or a class for expanded clones, and some rows have none.

d_gene,abundance,v_gene,j_gene,CDR3nt,CDR3aa
TRBD1,many,TRBV20-1,TRBJ2-7,TGCAGTGCCGGACAGGGGACCTACGAGCAGTACTTC,CSAGQGTYEQYF
.,few,TRBV27,TRBJ1-4,TGTGCCAGCTCCCGATGGGCGGGGGTTAATGAAAAACTGTTTTTT,CASSRWAGVNEKLFF
.,many,TRBV20-1,TRBJ1-4,TGCAGTGTCGGCACCTCAATGGCAACTAATGAAAAACTGTTTTTT,CSVGTSMATNEKLFF
.,many,TRBV6-5,TRBJ1-2,TGTGCCAGCAGTTACTCTGGATCCTATGGCTACACCTTC,CASSYSGSYGYTF
TRBD1,many,TRBV3-1,TRBJ1-3,TGTGCCAGCAGCCACAGACAGGGCGAAAACACCATATATTTT,CASSHRQGENTIYF
TRBD2,few,TRBV9,TRBJ2-3,TGTGCCAGCAGCGTAGCCACGGGGGGGACTAGCGGGAGAGCAGATACGCAGTATTTT,CASSVATGGTSGRADTQYF
TRBD1,many,TRBV2,TRBJ1-1,TGTGCCAGCAGGGCCGGGACAGGGGGCACTGAAGCTTTCTTT,CASRAGTGGTEAFF
.,many,TRBV6-1,TRBJ2-3,TGTGCCAGCAGTCGCCGGGGAAGCACAGATACGCAGTATTTT,CASSRRGSTDTQYF
TRBD1,many,TRBV12-3/TRBV12-4,TRBJ2-1,TGTGCCAGCAGTTTCCCCGAATGGACAGGGACCAATGAGCAGTTCTTC,CASSFPEWTGTNEQFF
.,many,TRBV20-1,TRBJ2-3,TGCACCCCTTTGGGTAGCGCAGATACGCAGTATTTT,CTPLGSADTQYF
.,many,TRBV7-2,TRBJ2-1,TGTGCCAGCAGCTTACGCCTAGCCGGAAGAGGGGAGCAGTTCTTC,CASSLRLAGRGEQFF
.,.,TRBV7-9,TRBJ2-3,TGTGCCAGCAGCCCAATTGGGGGCGGGGTCGTGGATACGCAGTATTTT,CASSPIGGGVVDTQYF
.,many,TRBV20-1,TRBJ2-7,TGCAGTGCTAGAGATCTTTCTTTAGCTAGGGCCAACGAGCAGTACTTC,CSARDLSLARANEQYF
TRBD2,many,TRBV27,TRBJ2-3,TGTGCCAGCAGTCCGCGGGGGAGCACCACGCACACAGATACGCAGTATTTT,CASSPRGSTTHTDTQYF
TRBD2,many,TRBV2,TRBJ2-2,TGTGCCAGCCGTGGAAGCGGGAGGGGGACCGGGGAGCTGTTTTTT,CASRGSGRGTGELFF
TRBD1,many,TRBV7-2,TRBJ1-3,TGTGCCAGCAGCGACAGGGCTGCTGGAAACACCATATATTTT,CASSDRAAGNTIYF
.,many,TRBV11-3,TRBJ2-1,TGTGCCAGCAGCACGGGACTCCAGGGGGGTGAGCAGTTCTTC,CASSTGLQGGEQFF
TRBD1,many,TRBV12-3/TRBV12-4,TRBJ2-2,TGTGCCAGCAGTTTTATGGCCTGGACAGGGGAGGGCCCCGGGGAGCTGTTTTTT,CASSFMAWTGEGPGELFF
.,many,TRBV20-1,TRBJ2-7,TGCAGTGCTAGAGTGGAGTCGGGAGCCCACGAGCAGTACTTC,CSARVESGAHEQYF
TRBD2,many,TRBV7-6,TRBJ2-3,TGTGCCAGCAGCTCAGCTAGCCCAGGGGAGTTCGCGGGGGGGAACACAGATACGCAGTATTTT,CASSSASPGEFAGGNTDTQYF
TRBD2,many,TRBV20-1,TRBJ2-5,TGCAGTGCTTCCCCGGGACTAGCGGGAGTAGGGGAGACCCAGTACTTC,CSASPGLAGVGETQYF
.,many,TRBV27,TRBJ1-5,TGTGCCAGCAGTCCCCGGGACGGAGCATATAGCAATCAGCCCCAGCATTTT,CASSPRDGAYSNQPQHF
TRBD2,many,TRBV3-1,TRBJ2-1,TGTGCCAGCAGCCAACCCGGACTAGCGGGAGCAGGGGAGCAGTTCTTC,CASSQPGLAGAGEQFF
TRBD2,few,TRBV7-2,TRBJ2-1,TGTGCCAGCAGCTTAGTTGTAGCGGGAGGCAATGAGCAGTTCTTC,CASSLVVAGGNEQFF
.,.,TRBV12-5,TRBJ2-6,TGTGCTAGTGGTACCGACACAGGGCGAGGGGCCAACGTCCTGACTTTC,CASGTDTGRGANVLTF
.,.,TRBV11-3,TRBJ2-2,TGTGCCAGCAGCTTAGATAAGGTCGGAACGGTTTACACCGGGGAGCTGTTTTTT,CASSLDKVGTVYTGELFF
TRBD1,many,TRBV3-1,TRBJ1-5,TGTGCCAGCAGCCCGTACGGACAGGGAAGGGATCAGCCCCAGCATTTT,CASSPYGQGRDQPQHF
.,many,TRBV5-5,TRBJ2-7,TGTGCCAGCAGCTTACGGGCCAACTCCTACGAGCAGTACTTC,CASSLRANSYEQYF
.,many,TRBV20-1,TRBJ1-4,TGCAGTGCTATCCGAACGGACAGCGGTATAGATGAAAAACTGTTTTTT,CSAIRTDSGIDEKLFF
TRBD2,many,TRBV2,TRBJ2-5,TGTGCCAGCAGTGAGGGACTAGCGGTCTGGGAGACCCAGTACTTC,CASSEGLAVWETQYF
.,many,TRBV7-2,TRBJ2-7,TGTGCCAGCAGCTTAGCAGCGAGGCCCCCGGAGACCTACGAGCAGTACTTC,CASSLAARPPETYEQYF
.,few,TRBV7-2,TRBJ1-4,TGTGCCAGCAGCTTAGGCGGTCCAACTAATGAAAAACTGTTTTTT,CASSLGGPTNEKLFF
.,many,TRBV5-1,TRBJ2-2,TGCGCCAGCAGCTTGCTGGGAATCCGAGGCACCGGGGAGCTGTTTTTT,CASSLLGIRGTGELFF
.,many,TRBV27,TRBJ2-3,TGTGCCAGCAGACCCAAAGGACAGCGCCATAGCACAGATACGCAGTATTTT,CASRPKGQRHSTDTQYF
.,many,TRBV2,TRBJ2-7,TGTGCCAGCAGTGTTTCAGCCGTGTCCTACGAGCAGTACTTC,CASSVSAVSYEQYF
.,many,TRBV2,TRBJ1-2,TGTGCCAGCAGTGACAGGGGTTCTTTTGGCTACACCTTC,CASSDRGSFGYTF
.,.,TRBV6-1,TRBJ1-1,TGTGCCAGCATTGGGAACAGCCACCCGAACACTGAAGCTTTCTTT,CASIGNSHPNTEAFF
.,many,TRBV12-3/TRBV12-4,TRBJ2-6,TGTGCCAGCAGAACCCAGACCCAGGTGGGGGCCAACGTCCTGACTTTC,CASRTQTQVGANVLTF
.,many,TRBV7-9,TRBJ2-4,TGTGCCAGCAGCGGCCGGGACCTCCAAGCCAAAAACATTCAGTACTTC,CASSGRDLQAKNIQYF
.,many,TRBV28,TRBJ1-5,TGTGCCAGCAGTTTAAGACAGCCCCAGCATTTT,CASSLRQPQHF
.,many,TRBV28,TRBJ2-4,TGTGCCAGCAGTCCCTATGAGGTTGCCAAAAACATTCAGTACTTC,CASSPYEVAKNIQYF
.,many,TRBV28,TRBJ2-1,TGTGCCAGCAGCCGCCCGGCGGTGGGGCTGGCCCACAATGAGCAGTTCTTC,CASSRPAVGLAHNEQFF
TRBD1,few,TRBV12-3/TRBV12-4,TRBJ1-2,TGTGCCAGCGCGGACAGGGGTGGCTACACCTTC,CASADRGGYTF
.,few,TRBV7-9,TRBJ2-7,TGTGCCAGCAGCCCGACTAGGGGGTTCGGCGGGAGCTACGAGCAGTACTTC,CASSPTRGFGGSYEQYF
TRBD1,few,TRBV2,TRBJ2-2,TGTGCCACACGGGACAGCCTCACCTCCGGGGAGCTGTTTTTT,CATRDSLTSGELFF
TRBD2,many,TRBV6-1,TRBJ2-7,TGTGCCAGCAGTCATTGGGGCGGGAGTTCGTACGAGCAGTACTTC,CASSHWGGSSYEQYF
.,many,TRBV29-1,TRBJ2-7,TGCAGCGTGAAAGACGGAACCTACGAGCAGTACTTC,CSVKDGTYEQYF
.,.,TRBV10-3,TRBJ2-5,TGTGCCACGTCAATCGGGCCAGGGGCCACCGGGACCCAGTACTTC,CATSIGPGATGTQYF
TRBD2,many,TRBV7-8,TRBJ2-1,TGTGCCAGCAGCGCCGGGACTATGGCCCTCTATGAGCAGTTCTTC,CASSAGTMALYEQFF
TRBD1,few,TRBV28,TRBJ2-7,TGTGCCAGCAAGAATGCAGGGGGCGGATCGATTGTGTCCGAGCAGTACTTC,CASKNAGGGSIVSEQYF
TRBD2,many,TRBV28,TRBJ2-7,TGTGCCAGCAGTTCACTAGCGGCGAACGGGCAGTACTTC,CASSSLAANGQYF
.,few,TRBV6-5,TRBJ2-3,TGTGCCAGCAGTTACTCGGCAGACTCCACAGATACGCAGTATTTT,CASSYSADSTDTQYF
TRBD2,.,TRBV4-1,TRBJ2-1,TGCGCCAGCAGCCAAGATCCGACGGGAGGGGTTTACAATGAGCAGTTCTTC,CASSQDPTGGVYNEQFF